The 30 T cell receptor beta chains below all came from one sample that was sequenced in a study of blood T cell repertoires in COVID-19 (TCRdb year 2020). To prepare the library, the immunoSEQ multiplex PCR assay was applied. TCRdb obtained this table from immuneACCESS and retained in-frame rearrangements with V and J assigned. These tables miss some clones; where compared with another copy, unresolved V genes account for less than half of the shortfall, and the remainder is unexplained. In all, the sample holds some 120,000 clones, and around 78% of those were seen once. Of the sample, approximately 11% falls within the top ten clones. The specimen sequenced was peripheral blood. Every receptor here comes from a human donor in a cohort sampled during active COVID-19.

The chain employs TRBV5-1 and TRBJ2-3; no clear D. The CDR3 totals 14 residues. V was trimmed by 0 bases and J by 5 bases, leaving 10 bases between them. The germline V gene encodes CDR1 SGHRS and CDR2 YFSETQ. The CDR3 is CASSLGQVGDTQYF. For the CDR3, the DNA is TGCGCCAGCAGCTTGGGGCAGGTCGGAGATACGCAGTATTTT. The variable domain in full, completed from reference TRBV5-1 and TRBJ2-3, reads KAGVTQTPRYLIKTRGQQVTLSCSPISGHRSVSWYQQTPGQGLQFLFEYFSETQRNKGNFPGRFSGRQFSNSRSEMNVSTLELGDSALYLCASSLGQVGDTQYFGPGTRLTVL.

The V and J genes are TRBV6-6 and TRBJ1-4; TRBD1 agrees at 9 bases. V lost 5 bases to trimming and J lost 7 bases; unmatched junction nucleotides: 8. This CDR3 contains 15 residues. Germline-derived CDR1 and CDR2 are MNHNY and SVGAGI (reference sequence). The CDR3 loop reads CASSLAGTGIEKLFF. The CDR3, as DNA: TGTGCCAGCAGTCTAGCGGGGACAGGGATTGAAAAACTGTTTTTT.

This chain links TRBV2 with TRBJ1-2; D possibly corresponds to TRBD1 (6 bases). The CDR3 consists of 14 residues. Trimming removed 11 bases at V and 1 base at J, with 17 bases between. From germline, CDR1 is SNHLY and CDR2 FYNNEI. Written as DNA, the CDR3 is TGTGCCCAATCGGGACAACTAATTAACTATGGCTACACCTTC. Translating gives CAQSGQLINYGYTF. Full variable domain (remainder filled in from reference TRBV2 and TRBJ1-2): EPEVTQTPSHQVTQMGQEVILRCVPISNHLYFYWYRQILGQKVEFLVSFYNNEISEKSEIFDDQFSVERPDGSNFTLKIRSTKLEDSAMYFCAQSGQLINYGYTFGSGTRLTVV.

J is TRBJ2-7 and V is TRBV19; 7 bases map to TRBD2. This CDR3 has 15 residues. Trimming took 4 bases from V and 2 from J; bases not matched to a gene: 8. Germline V gene lookup returns CDR1 LNHDA and CDR2 SQIVND (reference sequence). The CDR3 here is CASSNPWRGTYEQYF. DNA of the CDR3: TGTGCCAGTAGTAACCCGTGGCGGGGGACCTACGAGCAGTACTTC.

This chain links TRBV29-1 with TRBJ2-3, with a weak D call TRBD1 (6 bases). The CDR3 is 13 residues long. The germline V gene has CDR1 SQVTM and CDR2 ANQGSEA. With 3 bases removed from V and 1 base from J, the gap between germline ends came to 8 bases. CDR3 protein: CSVEAGGTDTQYF. In nucleotides, the CDR3 is TGCAGCGTTGAGGCAGGGGGCACAGATACGCAGTATTTT.

This rearrangement joins TRBV19 to TRBJ2-1, with a tentative D call TRBD1 (6 bases). This CDR3 spans 15 amino acids. The germline V gene has CDR1 LNHDA and CDR2 SQIVND (reference sequence). The V and J ends lost 6 bases and 7 bases respectively, with 19 bases between them. CDR3 in amino acids: CASSPLRGSRNEQFF. The CDR3 DNA follows: TGTGCCAGTAGCCCTTTGAGGGGGAGTAGGAATGAGCAGTTCTTC.

The chain links TRBV9 to TRBJ2-7, with D possibly TRBD1 on 6 matching bases. The V gene lost 0 bases and the J gene lost 2 bases, with 12 bases spanning the gap. The CDR3 totals 15 residues. CDR1 and CDR2 (germline): SGDLS, YYNGEE. The CDR3 sequence: CASSVGTTGTYEQYF. CDR3 DNA: TGTGCCAGCAGCGTAGGGACGACAGGTACCTACGAGCAGTACTTC.

The J gene is TRBJ1-1, the V gene TRBV7-9, with 7 bases that match TRBD1. J gave up 0 bases and V 0 bases, and 1 base lay outside the gene matches. Per the germline V gene, CDR1 is SEHNR and CDR2 is FQNEAQ (reference sequence). CDR3 length: 15 residues. Here the CDR3 reads CASSLAGQMNTEAFF. CDR3 coding DNA: TGTGCCAGCAGCTTAGCGGGACAGATGAACACTGAAGCTTTCTTT.

The chain combines TRBV16 with TRBJ2-7; possible D gene TRBD1, 5 bases. Germline V CDR1 and CDR2: KGHSY, FQNENV. The CDR3 runs to 13 residues. The V gene lost 8 bases and the J gene lost 1 base, with 12 bases spanning the gap. For the CDR3, the DNA is TGTGCCAGCTCTCAGGGATTTTCCTACGAGCAGTACTTC. It encodes CASSQGFSYEQYF.

This clone occurred once. The J gene is TRBJ2-3, the V gene TRBV5-4; 7 bases agree with TRBD2. The V and J ends lost 4 bases and 2 bases, in that order; junction bases with no gene match: 7. Per the germline V gene, CDR1 is SGHNT and CDR2 is YYREEE (reference sequence). There are 15 residues in the CDR3. Here the CDR3 reads CASSAGDYDTDTQYF. The CDR3 DNA follows: TGTGCCAGCAGCGCCGGGGACTATGACACAGATACGCAGTATTTT.

The chain couples TRBV6-5 to TRBJ1-6; D is uncertain. Germline values: CDR1 MNHEY, CDR2 SVGAGI. V was pared by 4 bases and J by 7 bases, with 11 bases between. This CDR3 is built from 14 residues. The chain's CDR3 is CASSSRVQNSPLHF. Here the CDR3 DNA reads TGTGCCAGCAGTTCAAGAGTCCAAAATTCACCCCTCCACTTT.

The chain combines TRBV30 with TRBJ1-1, with D tentatively TRBD1 (5 bases). The CDR3 has 13 amino acids. CDR1 is GTSNPN and CDR2 is SVGIG in the germline V gene (reference sequence). Trimming removed 5 bases at V and 4 bases at J, with 14 bases between. CDR3 region: CAWGWGGGTEAFF. The CDR3 region has the DNA TGTGCCTGGGGGTGGGGGGGAGGCACTGAAGCTTTCTTT.

This rearrangement joins TRBV7-8 to TRBJ1-2, with 9 nucleotides matching TRBD1. The CDR3 runs 14 residues. Germline CDR1 and CDR2: SGHVS and FQNEAQ. Trimming took 5 bases from V and 5 from J; bases not matched to a gene: 6. The CDR3 loop is CASSPTGGGYGYTF. CDR3 coding DNA: TGTGCCAGCAGCCCGACAGGGGGAGGTTATGGCTACACCTTC.

The V and J genes are TRBV11-2 and TRBJ2-7, with D maybe TRBD2 (6 bases). V lost 1 base and J 0 bases, leaving 16 bases between the germline ends. The germline gives CDR1 SGHAT, CDR2 FQNNGV. This CDR3 contains 17 residues. CDR3 coding DNA: TGTGCCAGCAGCTTAGCAGGAGGCGGGGCCGCCTCCTACGAGCAGTACTTC. Translation: CASSLAGGGAASYEQYF. The full variable domain, rest sourced from reference TRBV11-2 and TRBJ2-7, is EAGVAQSPRYKIIEKRQSVAFWCNPISGHATLYWYQQILGQGPKLLIQFQNNGVVDDSQLPKDRFSAERLKGVDSTLKIQPAKLEDSAVYLCASSLAGGGAASYEQYFGPGTRLTVT.

The rearrangement links TRBV30 to TRBJ1-1; D remains ambiguous. The CDR3 loop spans 11 amino acids. CDR1 GTSNPN and CDR2 SVGIG come from the germline V gene (reference sequence). Trimming pared 5 bases from V and 4 bases from J, leaving 8 bases between. CDR3 sequence reads: CAWARVTEAFF. CDR3 nucleotides: TGTGCCTGGGCCCGGGTCACTGAAGCTTTCTTT.

The chain couples TRBV5-4 to TRBJ1-2; TRBD1 is a possible D gene (5 bases). The CDR3 sequence is 15 residues long. Trimming left V 4 bases short and J 8 bases short, with 21 bases between. Germline V lookup: CDR1 SGHNT, CDR2 YYREEE (reference sequence). The CDR3 bases are TGTGCCAGCAGCCCGGGGAGTGGCGGGGCCGGCGGCTACACCTTC. It yields the protein CASSPGSGGAGGYTF.

This clone has more than one count but fewer than ten. The chain is built from TRBV3-1 (or the pseudogene TRBV3-2) and TRBJ1-5; no reliable D call. V lost 3 bases and J 2 bases, leaving 5 bases between the germline ends. The CDR3 loop spans 13 amino acids. Germline CDR1 LGHDT, CDR2 YNNKEL (reference sequence). CDR3 loop: CASSHGGNQPQHF. CDR3 nucleotide sequence: TGTGCCAGCAGCCACGGGGGCAATCAGCCCCAGCATTTT.

The V gene is TRBV6-7, the J gene TRBJ2-4; 7 positions match TRBD2. TRBV6-7 is filed as an ORF, its function uncertain. Germline trimming cut 0 bases from V and 0 bases from J; bases unmatched to any gene: 2. The CDR3 consists of 16 residues. Written as DNA, the CDR3 is TGTGCCAGCAGTTACTCGCAGCGGGGAGCCAAAAACATTCAGTACTTC. Protein sequence: CASSYSQRGAKNIQYF.

In DNA, the CDR3 is TGTGCCAGTAGACCCCCTACTAGCGGGGGAACAGATACGCAGTATTTT. Its protein is CASRPPTSGGTDTQYF. The chain has TRBV19 and TRBJ2-3, with TRBD2 identical over 11 bases. The CDR3 length is 16 residues. Germline CDR1 and CDR2: LNHDA and SQIVND (reference sequence). Unmatched junction bases numbered 8, after V lost 6 bases and J lost 3 bases.

The chain uses TRBV25-1 and TRBJ1-4; the match to TRBD1 covers 7 bases. Germline V gene sequence: CDR1 MGHDK, CDR2 SYGVNS. V shed 5 bases, J shed 5 bases, and the junction held 5 bases outside the gene matches. This CDR3 spans 14 amino acids. DNA of the CDR3: TGTGCCAGCAGTCGGGACAGCCCGAATGAAAAACTGTTTTTT. It encodes CASSRDSPNEKLFF.

This sequence joins TRBV13 and TRBJ1-2, with 12 bases identical to TRBD1. The CDR3 runs to 18 residues. From germline, CDR1 is PRHDT and CDR2 FYEKMQ (reference sequence). V was pared by 0 bases and J by 4 bases, with 9 bases of the junction left unmatched. The CDR3 coding sequence is TGTGCCAGCAGCTTAGGGGGGACAGGGGGCGGCTCCTCCTATGGCTACACCTTC. It yields the protein CASSLGGTGGGSSYGYTF.

The CDR3 spells CASSIGEETQYF. Here the CDR3 DNA reads TGTGCCAGTAGTATCGGGGAAGAGACCCAGTACTTC. The chain recombines TRBV19 with TRBJ2-5, with D tentatively TRBD2 (5 bases). V was trimmed by 3 bases and J by 3 bases, leaving 5 bases between them. The CDR3 covers 12 residues. Germline CDR1 reads LNHDA; CDR2 reads SQIVND (reference sequence).

The chain joins TRBV7-8 to TRBJ2-7; D perhaps matches TRBD1 (5 bases). This CDR3 spans 16 amino acids. CDR1 is SGHVS and CDR2 is FQNEAQ in the germline V gene. Trimming stripped 0 bases from V and 6 bases from J, with 18 bases between. DNA for the CDR3: TGTGCCAGCAGCTTAGCGGGAAGTGTGGGCAGGGTCGAGCAGTACTTC. Translated, it gives CASSLAGSVGRVEQYF.

The V and J genes are TRBV5-5 and TRBJ2-1; 7 bases map to TRBD2. The trim removed 6 bases at V and 0 bases at J, leaving 9 bases unmatched. The CDR3 has 16 residues. Germline V gene data show CDR1 as SGHKS and CDR2 as YYEKEE (reference sequence). The CDR3 region is CASIPGGGLSYNEQFF. For the CDR3, the DNA is TGTGCCAGCATCCCGGGCGGGGGTCTCTCCTACAATGAGCAGTTCTTC.

The chain joins TRBV6-5 to TRBJ2-7; TRBD1 aligns across 10 bases. With V trimmed by 8 bases and J by 5 bases, 9 bases remained unmatched. The CDR3 is 14 residues long. The germline V gene has CDR1 MNHEY and CDR2 SVGAGI. For the CDR3, the DNA is TGTGCCAGCGGAGAGGGACAGGGGACGAACGAGCAGTACTTC. Its protein product is CASGEGQGTNEQYF.

CDR3 region: CSVGEAGAFF. CDR3 DNA: TGCAGCGTTGGTGAGGCGGGGGCTTTCTTT. The chain joins TRBV29-1 to TRBJ1-1; D gene unclear. CDR1 and CDR2 (germline): SQVTM, ANQGSEA. The CDR3 consists of 10 residues. V was trimmed by 4 bases and J by 11 bases, leaving 11 bases between them.

The rearrangement joins TRBV30 to TRBJ1-4; D is unresolved. With 3 bases removed from V and 7 bases from J, the gap between germline ends came to 9 bases. The CDR3 is made up of 12 amino acids. The germline CDR1 and CDR2 sequences are GTSNPN and SVGIG (reference sequence). CDR3: CAWRGPIEKLFF. In DNA form, the CDR3 reads TGTGCCTGGAGGGGCCCCATTGAAAAACTGTTTTTT. Full variable domain (remainder filled in from reference TRBV30 and TRBJ1-4): SQTIHQWPATLVQPVGSPLSLECTVEGTSNPNLYWYRQAAGRGLQLLFYSVGIGQISSEVPQNLSASRPQDRQFILSSKKLLLSDSGFYLCAWRGPIEKLFFGSGTQLSVL.

The chain links TRBV6-5 to TRBJ2-1; 7 bases match TRBD1. Germline V lookup: CDR1 MNHEY, CDR2 SVGAGI. Trimming took 6 bases from V and 3 from J; bases not matched to a gene: 8. There are 15 residues in the CDR3. In nucleotides, the CDR3 is TGTGCCAGCAGCCCCGACAGGGCGAACTACAATGAGCAGTTCTTC. Protein: CASSPDRANYNEQFF.

The rearrangement links TRBV30 to TRBJ1-4; possible D gene TRBD1, 5 bases. V was shortened by 0 bases and J by 7 bases, with 6 bases between the two germline ends. Germline CDR1 and CDR2: GTSNPN and SVGIG (reference sequence). The CDR3 covers 12 residues. The CDR3 reads CAWSVQAEKLFF. The CDR3 bases are TGTGCCTGGAGTGTACAGGCTGAAAAACTGTTTTTT.

The rearrangement joins TRBV11-3 to TRBJ1-1, with 8 bases lining up with TRBD1. Germline CDR1 is SGHNT and CDR2 is YENEEA. V shed 5 bases and J 1 base; nucleotides not matched to a gene: 9. This CDR3 contains 16 residues. DNA of the CDR3: TGTGCCAGCAGCCTGGGTCCCGGGACAGGGAACACTGAAGCTTTCTTT. Protein: CASSLGPGTGNTEAFF. The full variable domain, with the rest looked up from reference TRBV11-3 and TRBJ1-1, is EAGVVQSPRYKIIEKKQPVAFWCNPISGHNTLYWYLQNLGQGPELLIRYENEEAVDDSQLPKDRFSAERLKGVDSTLKIQPAELGDSAVYLCASSLGPGTGNTEAFFGQGTRLTVV.